The rows below give T cell receptor beta chains drawn from one sample of a study of OX40 agonist ivuxolimab in advanced cancers. The assay was immunoSEQ multiplex PCR, and TCRdb's table has in-frame clones only and misses some. Of about 60,000 clones listed, 75% to 85% are singletons. Sample: CD4+ or CD8+ T cells sorted from blood, taken in a trial of the OX40 agonist ivuxolimab. The receptors here all came from an adult with an advanced solid tumor such as melanoma, head and neck, liver or kidney cancer. CDR3s include the opening cysteine and the closing phenylalanine or tryptophan. Fields, in order: V gene, J gene, CDR3 protein.

TRBV29-1,TRBJ2-3,CSVEVAGGGDTQYF
TRBV27,TRBJ2-7,CASSLEGRAHYEQYF
TRBV6-1,TRBJ1-5,CASSDRQGALLIGQPQHF
TRBV6-6,TRBJ1-5,CASSYRQGEPQHF
TRBV19,TRBJ2-3,CASLVGDTQYF
TRBV7-2,TRBJ2-7,CASSLYGVVESQYF
TRBV6-5,TRBJ1-1,CASTKRQGAITEAFF
TRBV18,TRBJ2-5,CASSPRREETQYF
TRBV5-5,TRBJ2-5,CASSRGHQETQYF
TRBV19,TRBJ2-5,CASSMSVDQETQYF
TRBV9,TRBJ2-2,CASSYTGTSNTGELFF
TRBV5-1,TRBJ2-2,CASSLGGRGRTGELFF
TRBV19,TRBJ1-5,CASSIGQGANQPQHF
TRBV18,TRBJ2-7,CASSPSGAFSGYEQYF
TRBV28,TRBJ2-7,CASSFQGSQYF
TRBV19,TRBJ2-2,CASSPTGHRTGELFF
TRBV5-1,TRBJ1-1,CASSLDGRMNTEAFF
TRBV6-1,TRBJ2-1,CASRDPGGDEQFF
TRBV7-9,TRBJ2-1,CASRYTWNEQFF
TRBV7-2,TRBJ2-3,CASSLLSSGGGSTDTQYF
TRBV15,TRBJ2-7,CATSREGGRSYEQYF